The rows below give T cell receptor beta chains drawn from one sample of a study of T cell responses to AZD1222 COVID-19 vaccine. Sequencing was performed with immunoSEQ multiplex PCR; in TCRdb, only in-frame clones are kept and a portion is missing. The top ten clones hold around 4.4% of a sample with 150,000 to 200,000 clones, 75% to 95% of them seen once. Sequences were derived from peripheral blood, sampled on day 0 of AZD1222 vaccination. The receptor source for this set is an adult in good health. Both conserved end residues are part of each CDR3. Fields, in order: CDR3 protein, V gene.

CDR3: CASTSGTGGGYTF
V: TRBV9

CDR3: CASSAGGEAQEKLFF
V: TRBV7-2

CDR3: CASSLSGVAGNTIYF
V: TRBV7-9

CDR3: CASSQIKEINTEAFF
V: TRBV4-1

CDR3: CASSLTNEKLFF
V: TRBV7-9

CDR3: CASSSAGGSTEAFF
V: TRBV27

CDR3: CASSIGQGGYTF
V: TRBV19

CDR3: CASRLESWGVSLSYEQYF
V: TRBV12-2

CDR3: CASSPSGQYYGYTF
V: TRBV9

CDR3: CSVAAAGSDTQYF
V: TRBV29-1

CDR3: CASTRDFSSYNEQFF
V: TRBV6-5

CDR3: CASSLRGGSNTEAFF
V: TRBV7-2

CDR3: CASSSRIERAGQRRETQYF
V: TRBV11-3

CDR3: CASSEAKAFF
V: TRBV2

CDR3: CASSSPGAPNSPLHF
V: TRBV28

CDR3: CASSSDPGGNQPQHF
V: TRBV5-1

CDR3: CASSPGTGTFF
V: TRBV7-3

CDR3: CASNPLAGGSYNEQFF
V: TRBV5-1

CDR3: CASSLSLGNEQFF
V: TRBV14

CDR3: CASSQGSNYGYTF
V: TRBV18

CDR3: CASSPLAGLAGFYNNEQFF
V: TRBV28

CDR3: CASSFDRSGEQFF
V: TRBV5-1

CDR3: CASSVTGENTEAFF
V: TRBV28

CDR3: CASSVAPSLPSGYTF
V: TRBV9

CDR3: CASSYRDRPSNYGYTF
V: TRBV2

CDR3: CATMRGGVNTEAFF
V: TRBV24-1

CDR3: CASSAGTTQTAQYF
V: TRBV5-1

CDR3: CASSLSGGEAKWF
V: TRBV28

CDR3: CAWSVFRESKNIQYF
V: TRBV30

CDR3: CASSGSSYEQYF
V: TRBV5-1

CDR3: CASSWLAQETQYF
V: TRBV19

CDR3: CAWIPVRETQYF
V: TRBV30

CDR3: CAWSRGQAGIQETQYF
V: TRBV30